A selection of T cell receptor beta chains follows, all from one sample in a study of read filtering for tumor transcriptome and immune sequencing. TCRdb ran MiXCR on the reads and lists one entry per CDR3 protein. The sample holds around 58,000 distinct CDR3 sequences; approximately 14% are singletons and the top ten take 45% to 50%. Sequencing used a population of CD138-negative cells sorted from bone marrow. The origin of the receptors is a donor aged 40 or over with multiple myeloma. The CDR3 runs from the conserved cysteine through the conserved F or W. Fields, in order: CDR3 length, J gene, V gene, CDR3 protein.

16 TRBJ2-3 TRBV7-3 CASSLGLAGGTDTQYF
16 TRBJ1-5 TRBV6-2/TRBV6-3 CASSYPNPRSNQPQHF
10 TRBJ2-5 TRBV20-1 CSAGRETQYF
14 TRBJ2-7 TRBV7-2 CASSTRDSSSGQYF
14 TRBJ2-7 TRBV6-5 CASSMAGGPYEQYF
16 TRBJ1-5 TRBV12-3/TRBV12-4 CASIAPTGTGNQPQHF
13 TRBJ1-5 TRBV28 CASRTGNNQPQHF
15 TRBJ1-6 TRBV20-1 CSARKTGGESSPLHF
15 TRBJ2-7 TRBV20-1 CSARVSSGPAYEQYF
15 TRBJ2-7 TRBV28 CASSPPGQGAYEQYF
15 TRBJ2-6 TRBV7-9 CASSATGTGANVLTF
16 TRBJ2-1 TRBV12-3/TRBV12-4 CASSSYRASGDNEQFF
14 TRBJ2-1 TRBV18 CASSPLDGVNEQFF
15 TRBJ2-2 TRBV3-1 CASSPVGRSARELFF
14 TRBJ2-1 TRBV11-2 CASSLLNSYNEQFF
17 TRBJ2-5 TRBV7-8 CASSLPWSGRGQGTQYF
12 TRBJ2-5 TRBV29-1 CSAPDIQETQYF
17 TRBJ2-2 TRBV7-2 CASSFQAGGLNTGELFF
13 TRBJ2-1 TRBV6-2/TRBV6-3 CASSVRGDNEQFF
13 TRBJ2-1 TRBV30 CAWSVVSGNEQFF
15 TRBJ2-1 TRBV5-1 CASSFWTSGKSEQFF
15 TRBJ2-5 TRBV6-1 CASSEGLRARETQYF
15 TRBJ2-7 TRBV5-1 CASSPGQGAIDGQYF
16 TRBJ2-1 TRBV4-3 CASSQGGYRSYNEQFF
15 TRBJ1-2 TRBV25-1 CASSESGQAENGYTF
15 TRBJ2-1 TRBV4-2 CASSPSEGSYNEQFF
15 TRBJ1-5 TRBV6-1 CASSEALGPQQPQHF
14 TRBJ1-1 TRBV27 CASSFRYKDTEAFF
14 TRBJ1-1 TRBV28 CASSLSVRNTEAFF
15 TRBJ1-2 TRBV7-8 CASSLVGTANYGYTF
12 TRBJ2-1 TRBV23-1 CASSQSRNEQFF
12 TRBJ2-1 TRBV7-2 CASNLAEKRQFF
15 TRBJ2-4 TRBV15 CATSLHWTGKNIQYF
15 TRBJ2-3 TRBV14 CASSQGDRRTDTQYF
15 TRBJ1-6 TRBV7-2 CASSAPTGRDSPLHF
13 TRBJ2-3 TRBV2 CASGRRDTDTQYF
15 TRBJ2-1 TRBV7-2 CASSLGVVGGDEQFF
16 TRBJ1-5 TRBV20-1 CSARPGPQGSNQPQHF
13 TRBJ2-2 TRBV7-3 CASSLRNTGELFF
12 TRBJ2-5 TRBV29-1 CSVLAGGETQYF
14 TRBJ1-1 TRBV29-1 CSVDVGSADPPAFF
17 TRBJ1-2 TRBV4-3 CASSQDLLGQGGYGYTF
14 TRBJ1-1 TRBV30 CAWSLGGAAATAFF
13 TRBJ2-1 TRBV11-3 CASSLESHNEQFF
17 TRBJ1-1 TRBV6-6 CASSYYVLSSAGLEAFF
15 TRBJ2-3 TRBV29-1 CSVGMVAGDTDAQYF
15 TRBJ2-4 TRBV9 CASSPHGLVENIQYF
17 TRBJ2-1 TRBV20-1 CSARGSPLLSSYNEQFF
16 TRBJ2-2 TRBV20-1 CSARETGTSDTGELFF
14 TRBJ2-2 TRBV4-2 CASRSGANTGELFF
14 TRBJ2-2 TRBV7-2 CASSSRTATGELFF
17 TRBJ2-2 TRBV29-1 CSVESLAGVLGTGELFF
16 TRBJ1-2 TRBV29-1 CSVDYRQGTTNYGYTF